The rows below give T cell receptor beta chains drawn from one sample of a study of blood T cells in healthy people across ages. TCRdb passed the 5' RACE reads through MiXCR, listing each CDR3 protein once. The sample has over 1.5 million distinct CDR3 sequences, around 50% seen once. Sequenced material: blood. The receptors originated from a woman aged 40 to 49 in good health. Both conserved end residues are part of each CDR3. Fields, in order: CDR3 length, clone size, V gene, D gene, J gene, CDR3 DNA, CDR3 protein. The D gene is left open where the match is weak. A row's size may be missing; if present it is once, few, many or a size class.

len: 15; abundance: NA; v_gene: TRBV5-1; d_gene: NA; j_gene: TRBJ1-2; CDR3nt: TGCGCCAGCAGCTTGGCTCCAGCAACCGACTATGGCTACACCTTC; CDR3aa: CASSLAPATDYGYTF
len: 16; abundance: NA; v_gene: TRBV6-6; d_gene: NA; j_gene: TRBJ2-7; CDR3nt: TGTGCCAGCAGTTACAACCGGGACTTCAGCTCCTACGAGCAGTACTTC; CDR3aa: CASSYNRDFSSYEQYF
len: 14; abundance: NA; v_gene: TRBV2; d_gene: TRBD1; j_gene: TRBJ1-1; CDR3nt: TGTGCCAGCCATCCGCAGGGGGTAAATGTTGAAGCTTTCTTT; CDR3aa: CASHPQGVNVEAFF
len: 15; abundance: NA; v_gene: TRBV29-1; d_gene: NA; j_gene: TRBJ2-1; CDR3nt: TGCAGCGCCTCCGGGGGGCAGAGTACCTACAATGAGCAGTTCTTC; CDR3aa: CSASGGQSTYNEQFF
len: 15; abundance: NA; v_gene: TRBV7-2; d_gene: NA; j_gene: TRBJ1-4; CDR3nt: TGTGCCAGCAGCCCTCTCCACAGGTCGAATGAAAAACTGTTTTTT; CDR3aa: CASSPLHRSNEKLFF
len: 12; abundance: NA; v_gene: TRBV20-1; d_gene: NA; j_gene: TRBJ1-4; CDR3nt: TGCAGTGCTGCCAGACAGGACGAAAAACTGTTTTTT; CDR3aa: CSAARQDEKLFF
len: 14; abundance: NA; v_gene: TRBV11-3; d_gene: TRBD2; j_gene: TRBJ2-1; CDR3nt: TGTGCCAGCAGCCCGCGTGGGAGGGGCCATGAGCAGTTCTTC; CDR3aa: CASSPRGRGHEQFF
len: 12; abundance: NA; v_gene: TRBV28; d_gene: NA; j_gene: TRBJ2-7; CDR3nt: TGTGCCAGCAGTCCACTTTTCTACGAGCAGTACTTC; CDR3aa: CASSPLFYEQYF
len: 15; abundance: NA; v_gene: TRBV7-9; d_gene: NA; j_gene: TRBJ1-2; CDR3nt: TGTGCCAGCAGCTTAGGGGACACAGCTAACTATGGCTACACCTTC; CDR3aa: CASSLGDTANYGYTF
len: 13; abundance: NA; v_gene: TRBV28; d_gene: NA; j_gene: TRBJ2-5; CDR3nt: TGTGCCACCAAGGAGGGGGTGGGAGGGACCCAGTACTTC; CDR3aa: CATKEGVGGTQYF
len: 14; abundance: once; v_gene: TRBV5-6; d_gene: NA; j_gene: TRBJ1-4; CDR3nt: TGTGCCAGCAGCTTGCGACAGTATAATGAAAAACTGTTTTTT; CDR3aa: CASSLRQYNEKLFF
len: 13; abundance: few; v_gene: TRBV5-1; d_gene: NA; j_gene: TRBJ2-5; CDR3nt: TGCGCCAGCAGACCAGACACGCTGGAGACCCAGTACTTC; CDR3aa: CASRPDTLETQYF
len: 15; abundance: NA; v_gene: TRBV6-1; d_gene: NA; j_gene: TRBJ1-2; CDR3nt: TGTGCCAGCAGTCCCGCGGCCCCTCCCGGTGGGGGCTACACCTTC; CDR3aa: CASSPAAPPGGGYTF
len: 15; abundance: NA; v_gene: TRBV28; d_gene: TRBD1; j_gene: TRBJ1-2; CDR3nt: TGTGCCAGCAGTTTATTTATAGGACAGGGCTATGGCTACACCTTC; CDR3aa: CASSLFIGQGYGYTF
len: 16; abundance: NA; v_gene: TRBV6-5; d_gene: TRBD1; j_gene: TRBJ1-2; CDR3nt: TGTGCCAGCAGGTCGACAGGGGCTTGGTCGTCGAGTGGCTACACCTTC; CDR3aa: CASRSTGAWSSSGYTF
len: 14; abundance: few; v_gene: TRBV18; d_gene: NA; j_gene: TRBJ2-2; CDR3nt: TGTGCCAGCTCACCTGGGCCGAACACCGGGGAGCTGTTTTTT; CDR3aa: CASSPGPNTGELFF
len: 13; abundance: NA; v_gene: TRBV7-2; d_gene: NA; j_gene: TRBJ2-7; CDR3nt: TGTGCCAGCAGCCCCAGCGAGGGCTACGAGCAGTACTTC; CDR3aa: CASSPSEGYEQYF
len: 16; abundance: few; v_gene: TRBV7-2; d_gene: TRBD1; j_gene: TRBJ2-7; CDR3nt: TGTGCCAGCAGCTTTCCCCCCGGACAGGGGAGGCGTTGGCAGTACTTC; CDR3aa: CASSFPPGQGRRWQYF
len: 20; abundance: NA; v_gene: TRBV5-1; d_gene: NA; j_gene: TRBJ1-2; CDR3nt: TGCGCCAGCAGCTTGGGAGACCGGGGCAGAGGCAAAGGTTTTAACTATGGCTACACCTTC; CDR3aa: CASSLGDRGRGKGFNYGYTF
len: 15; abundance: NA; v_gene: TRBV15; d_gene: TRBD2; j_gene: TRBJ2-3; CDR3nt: TGTGCCACCAGCAGTGAGCGGGGGGCCTCAGATACGCAGTATTTT; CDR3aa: CATSSERGASDTQYF
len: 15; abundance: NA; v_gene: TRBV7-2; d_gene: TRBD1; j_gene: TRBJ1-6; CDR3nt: TGTGCCAGCAGCTACATGGACAGGAATAATTCACCCCTCCACTTT; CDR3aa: CASSYMDRNNSPLHF
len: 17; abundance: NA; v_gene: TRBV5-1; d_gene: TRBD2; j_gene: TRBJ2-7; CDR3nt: TGCGCCAGCAGCTTGGGTTTAGCGGGGGCCCCGTCCTACGAGCAGTACTTC; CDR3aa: CASSLGLAGAPSYEQYF